The sequence of this TCR beta chain was determined in a study of blood T cell repertoires in COVID-19. V shed 0 bases and J shed 0 bases, with 10 bases lying between them. This CDR3 contains 16 residues. Per the germline V gene, CDR1 is SGHRS and CDR2 is YFSETQ. Here immunoSEQ multiplex PCR was the method, and the copy in TCRdb shows in-frame clones only, minus some. Here the sample spans 380,000 or so clones, roughly 86% being singletons. The table lists this clone with a few counts. The sequence derives from a woman between 40 and 55 years old with acute COVID-19. The chain links TRBV5-1 to TRBJ2-1; D perhaps matches TRBD1 (5 bases). The sample was PBMCs or T cells enriched from blood (not recorded which). Written as DNA, the CDR3 is TGCGCCAGCAGCTTGGGCAGGGATAGCTCCTACAATGAGCAGTTCTTC. This gives the protein CASSLGRDSSYNEQFF.